Listed below are T cell receptor beta chains from one sample, sequenced in a study of T cells after yellow fever vaccination. TCRdb itself ran the 5' RACE reads through MiXCR, one entry per CDR3 protein. The sample lists approximately 510,000 distinct CDR3 sequences, 20% to 25% occurring once. The sequencing used PBMCs, collected about 20 days after the first yellow fever vaccination. The source is a man younger than 30 who received the YFV17D yellow fever vaccine. Each CDR3 is given with its conserved first and last residue. The D gene is left open where the match is weak. Rows may omit the clone size; those that give it use once, few, many or a size class.

j_gene | d_gene | abundance | v_gene | CDR3nt | CDR3aa
TRBJ2-7 | TRBD1 | many | TRBV18 | TGTGCCAGCTCAGGGACAGCGTACGAGCAGTACTTC | CASSGTAYEQYF
TRBJ2-1 | TRBD2 | - | TRBV7-9 | TGTGCCAGCAGCTTACCAGGACTAGGCTCCTACAATGAGCAGTTCTTC | CASSLPGLGSYNEQFF
TRBJ1-6 | - | - | TRBV20-1 | TGCAGTGCTAGAGATCTACAGTTCTATAATTCACCCCTCCACTTT | CSARDLQFYNSPLHF
TRBJ2-5 | TRBD2 | - | TRBV3-1 | TGTGCGTGCGGCCAGCGGGGGGAGGAGACCCAGTACTTC | CACGQRGEETQYF
TRBJ1-2 | TRBD1 | few | TRBV4-1 | TGCGCCAGCAGCCAAGAGGGGACAGGGGTGGACTATGGCTACACCTTC | CASSQEGTGVDYGYTF
TRBJ2-7 | TRBD1 | few | TRBV4-1 | TGCGCCAGCAGCCAAGGCAGGGGGCCGTGGGAGCAGTACTTC | CASSQGRGPWEQYF
TRBJ2-1 | TRBD2 | large | TRBV27 | TGTGCCACCGGGACTAGAGGGGGGGGTCGGTTCTTC | CATGTRGGGRFF
TRBJ2-1 | - | - | TRBV12-3/TRBV12-4 | TGTGCCAGCAGTTATGGCGGGTGGGGCAATGAGCAGTTCTTC | CASSYGGWGNEQFF
TRBJ2-1 | TRBD2 | many | TRBV30 | TGTGCCTGGAGCCCCAGGACTAGCGGGGTCTACAATGAGCAGTTCTTC | CAWSPRTSGVYNEQFF
TRBJ2-3 | TRBD1 | - | TRBV7-2 | TGTGCCAGCAGCTTAGGAATCCAGGGGGCGATGGATACGCAGTATTTT | CASSLGIQGAMDTQYF
TRBJ2-5 | TRBD2 | few | TRBV11-2 | TGTGCCAGCACCCTCGGACTAGCGTTGAAGACCCAGTACTTC | CASTLGLALKTQYF
TRBJ2-3 | - | once | TRBV24-1 | TGTGCCACCAGTGCCAACACAGATACGCAGTATTTT | CATSANTDTQYF
TRBJ2-4 | - | few | TRBV27 | TGTGCCAGCAGTTCCCGGGGGGCAGTGGACATTCAGTACTTC | CASSSRGAVDIQYF
TRBJ2-3 | TRBD2 | few | TRBV7-2 | TGTGCCAGTCTTCGGGGGGGGGCCCCACAGTATTTT | CASLRGGAPQYF
TRBJ2-7 | - | few | TRBV4-1 | TGCGCCAGCAGCCAAGAACAGGTAGACTACGAGCAGTACTTC | CASSQEQVDYEQYF
TRBJ2-1 | - | - | TRBV7-9 | TGTGCCAGCAGCCCCCGTACCAATGAGCAGTTCTTC | CASSPRTNEQFF
TRBJ1-1 | TRBD1 | few | TRBV29-1 | TGCAGCGTTGCGGGACAGGGGAACACTGAAGCTTTCTTT | CSVAGQGNTEAFF
TRBJ1-3 | - | - | TRBV6-5 | TGTGCCAGCAGTTCCAACTGGGGCAACTCTGGAAACACCATATATTTT | CASSSNWGNSGNTIYF
TRBJ2-3 | - | few | TRBV28 | TGTGCCAGCAGTTTTACGACTAGTTCAGATACGCAGTATTTT | CASSFTTSSDTQYF
TRBJ2-2 | TRBD2 | - | TRBV11-1 | TGTGCCAGCAGCTCAATGGGACTAGCGGGGGCCTACACCGGGGAGCTGTTTTTT | CASSSMGLAGAYTGELFF
TRBJ2-3 | - | - | TRBV9 | TGTGCCAGCAGCGTAGGGACTCCCGATACGCAGTATTTT | CASSVGTPDTQYF
TRBJ2-4 | TRBD1 | - | TRBV24-1 | TGTGCCACCAGTGATTTGCCGGACAGGTCGGGGGCCAAAAACATTCAGTACTTC | CATSDLPDRSGAKNIQYF
TRBJ1-1 | - | few | TRBV11-2 | TGTGCCAGCAGCTTCGGGGTAGAAACTGAAGCTTTCTTT | CASSFGVETEAFF
TRBJ2-1 | TRBD1 | few | TRBV5-1 | TGCGCCAGCAGCTCTATTGACAGGGGGTACAATGAGCAGTTCTTC | CASSSIDRGYNEQFF
TRBJ1-5 | - | - | TRBV7-9 | TGTGCCAGCAGCTTAGCGGCACAAGATCAGCCCCAGCATTTT | CASSLAAQDQPQHF
TRBJ2-5 | - | many | TRBV5-1 | TGCGCCAGCAGCTTACTTCCGGGAGTCAAAGAGACCCAGTACTTC | CASSLLPGVKETQYF
TRBJ2-7 | - | few | TRBV7-9 | TGTGCCAGCAGCCAACCCGTGGGCGAGCAGTACTTC | CASSQPVGEQYF
TRBJ1-2 | - | - | TRBV24-1 | TGTGCCACCAGTGATTTGAGTGGGGCCCATGGCTACACCTTC | CATSDLSGAHGYTF
TRBJ2-5 | - | - | TRBV5-1 | TGCGCCAGCAGCACCGACGGATCCGGGACCCAGTACTTC | CASSTDGSGTQYF
TRBJ1-1 | - | - | TRBV6-2/TRBV6-3 | TGTGCCAGCAGTTACGGGGGTGCAGGGCACACTGAAGCTTTCTTT | CASSYGGAGHTEAFF
TRBJ1-6 | - | - | TRBV11-2 | TGTGCCAGCAGCCCCATAGATCGTTCGGTTGGGGTTCGATCACCCCTCCACTTT | CASSPIDRSVGVRSPLHF
TRBJ1-3 | - | - | TRBV7-9 | TGTGCCAGCAGCCCCCGTCAGGAGACCTCCTCTGGAAACACCATATATTTT | CASSPRQETSSGNTIYF
TRBJ2-5 | TRBD2 | - | TRBV10-3 | TGTGCCATCAGTGGAAATAGCGGGGCCACACTCTGGGAGACCCAGTACTTC | CAISGNSGATLWETQYF
TRBJ2-1 | - | - | TRBV9 | TGTGCCAGCAGCGTCGAACTAGTCCCCTACAATGAGCAGTTCTTC | CASSVELVPYNEQFF